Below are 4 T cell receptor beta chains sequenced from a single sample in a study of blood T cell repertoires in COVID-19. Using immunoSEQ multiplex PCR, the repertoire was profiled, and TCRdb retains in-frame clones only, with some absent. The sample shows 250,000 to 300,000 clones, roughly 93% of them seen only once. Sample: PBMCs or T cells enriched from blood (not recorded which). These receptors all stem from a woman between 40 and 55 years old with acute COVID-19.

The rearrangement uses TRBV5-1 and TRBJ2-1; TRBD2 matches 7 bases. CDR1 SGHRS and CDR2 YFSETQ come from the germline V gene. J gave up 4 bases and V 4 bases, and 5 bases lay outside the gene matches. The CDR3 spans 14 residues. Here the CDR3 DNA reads TGCGCCAGCAGCGGCGGGGGACCATACAATGAGCAGTTCTTC. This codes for CASSGGGPYNEQFF.

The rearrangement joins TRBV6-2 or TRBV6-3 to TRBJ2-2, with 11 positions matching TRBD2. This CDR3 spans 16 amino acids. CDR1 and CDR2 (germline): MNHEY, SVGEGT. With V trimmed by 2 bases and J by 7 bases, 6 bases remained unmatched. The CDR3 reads CASSYTPSGRIGELFF. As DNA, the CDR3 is TGTGCCAGCAGTTACACCCCTAGCGGGAGGATCGGGGAGCTGTTTTTT.

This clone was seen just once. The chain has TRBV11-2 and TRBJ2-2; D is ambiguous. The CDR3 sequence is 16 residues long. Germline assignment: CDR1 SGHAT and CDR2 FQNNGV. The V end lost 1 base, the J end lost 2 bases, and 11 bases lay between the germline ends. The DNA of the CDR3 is TGTGCCAGCAGCTTAGTGGGCGTCCGTAACACCGGGGAGCTGTTTTTT. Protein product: CASSLVGVRNTGELFF.

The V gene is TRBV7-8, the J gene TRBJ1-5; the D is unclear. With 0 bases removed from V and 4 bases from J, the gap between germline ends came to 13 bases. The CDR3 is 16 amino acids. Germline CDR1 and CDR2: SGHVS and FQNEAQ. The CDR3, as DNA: TGTGCCAGCAGCTTAGCTTCGGTTCTCCCTAATCAGCCCCAGCATTTT. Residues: CASSLASVLPNQPQHF.